This is a list of T cell receptor beta chains from one sample in a study of chemoradiotherapy in HPV16-positive cancers. Some clones are missing from TCRdb's copy, which holds only in-frame ones; the method was immunoSEQ multiplex PCR. In the table there are approximately 10,000 clones, roughly 84% of which are singletons. The specimen was blood, collected from a patient who underwent chemoradiotherapy. The source is a human donor with HPV-associated anogenital cancer. Both conserved end residues are part of each CDR3. Each record gives: V gene, J gene, D gene, clone size, CDR3 protein, CDR3 DNA. The D gene is left open where the match is weak. Expanded clones are given a class, and other clones once, few, many or no size at all.

>TRBV7-2|TRBJ1-5|.|.
CASSVSSNQPQHF
TGTGCCAGCAGCGTCAGTAGCAATCAGCCCCAGCATTTT
>TRBV5-4|TRBJ1-2|.|.
CASYQAAGLYGYTF
TGTGCCAGCTATCAGGCCGCGGGCCTATATGGCTACACCTTC
>TRBV5-4|TRBJ1-1|TRBD1|.
CASSLEATGGAGLAFF
TGTGCCAGCAGCTTGGAGGCCACAGGGGGCGCCGGGCTAGCTTTCTTT
>TRBV7-2|TRBJ2-3|.|.
CASSLGVHLNTDTQYF
TGTGCCAGCAGCTTAGGGGTCCATCTAAACACAGATACGCAGTATTTT
>TRBV5-1|TRBJ1-5|.|.
CASSFGPDNQPQHF
TGCGCCAGCAGCTTCGGGCCAGACAATCAGCCCCAGCATTTT
>TRBV6-5|TRBJ2-1|.|once
CASSYRENNEQFF
TGTGCCAGCAGTTACAGGGAAAACAATGAGCAGTTCTTC
>TRBV4-3|TRBJ2-1|TRBD2|.
CASSQILGAGGLGEQFF
TGCGCCAGCAGCCAGATCCTCGGGGCGGGGGGGCTTGGTGAGCAGTTCTTC
>TRBV20-1|TRBJ1-2|.|.
CSARDDYGYTF
TGCAGTGCTAGAGACGACTATGGCTACACCTTC
>TRBV4-3|TRBJ2-2|.|.
CASSQDSGVSGELFF
TGCGCCAGCAGCCAAGATAGTGGGGTTTCCGGGGAGCTGTTTTTT
>TRBV25-1|TRBJ1-6|TRBD1|.
CASHRGEIYNSPLHF
TGTGCCAGCCACAGGGGGGAAATCTATAATTCACCCCTCCACTTT
>TRBV28|TRBJ1-4|TRBD1|.
CASSLYSGQVNEKLFF
TGTGCCAGCAGTTTGTACTCGGGACAGGTTAATGAAAAACTGTTTTTT
>TRBV2|TRBJ1-5|.|.
CASSFTGDQPQHF
TGTGCCAGCAGTTTCACAGGAGATCAGCCCCAGCATTTT
>TRBV2|TRBJ2-7|.|.
CASRSTGLRIAVDPYEQYF
TGTGCCAGCAGGTCCACAGGACTTAGAATAGCGGTTGACCCCTACGAGCAGTACTTC
>TRBV4-3|TRBJ2-3|.|.
CASSPSWAGDTQYF
TGCGCCAGCAGCCCGTCCTGGGCTGGCGATACGCAGTATTTT
>TRBV11-2|TRBJ2-2|.|.
CASSPTQANTGELFF
TGTGCCAGCAGCCCGACTCAGGCGAACACCGGGGAGCTGTTTTTT
>TRBV4-2|TRBJ2-3|TRBD2|.
CASSQERGGGPDTQYF
TGTGCCAGCAGCCAAGAACGGGGGGGCGGCCCAGATACGCAGTATTTT
>TRBV4-3|TRBJ2-5|.|once
CASSHSPGEPPETQYF
TGCGCCAGCAGCCACTCCCCGGGGGAGCCCCCGGAGACCCAGTACTTC
>TRBV14|TRBJ2-5|TRBD2|.
CASSQSRGAATQYF
TGTGCCAGCAGCCAATCGCGGGGGGCCGCGACCCAGTACTTC
>TRBV9|TRBJ2-5|TRBD1|.
CASSARQGFLETQYF
TGTGCCAGCAGCGCTAGACAGGGGTTTTTAGAGACCCAGTACTTC
>TRBV29-1|TRBJ1-4|TRBD1|.
CSANRGTNEKLFF
TGCAGCGCTAACAGGGGCACTAATGAAAAACTGTTTTTT
>TRBV27|TRBJ1-1|TRBD1|.
CASSLLSGQGTEAFF
TGTGCCAGCAGTTTACTCTCCGGACAGGGCACTGAAGCTTTCTTT
>TRBV2|TRBJ1-4|.|.
CARRTLDSPTNEKLFF
TGTGCCAGGAGAACTCTGGACAGCCCAACTAATGAAAAACTGTTTTTT
>TRBV7-9|TRBJ1-2|.|.
CASSLALGTNYGYTF
TGTGCCAGCAGCTTAGCGCTTGGCACTAACTATGGCTACACCTTC
>TRBV4-2|TRBJ1-1|.|.
CASSQVVGDTVNTEAFF
TGTGCCAGCAGCCAAGTGGTGGGAGACACCGTGAACACTGAAGCTTTCTTT
>TRBV2|TRBJ1-2|TRBD1|.
CASSPTGDGYTF
TGTGCCAGCAGCCCTACAGGGGATGGCTACACCTTC
>TRBV7-6|TRBJ2-1|.|.
CASSLAGIGYHNEQFF
TGTGCCAGCAGCTTAGCAGGAATTGGCTACCACAATGAGCAGTTCTTC
>TRBV29-1|TRBJ2-4|.|.
CSAEEGIGENIQYF
TGCAGCGCAGAGGAAGGAATCGGGGAAAACATTCAGTACTTC
>TRBV28|TRBJ2-7|TRBD2|.
CASKTGGESYEQYF
TGTGCCAGCAAGACGGGGGGTGAATCCTACGAGCAGTACTTC
>TRBV29-1|TRBJ2-2|TRBD2|once
CSVESSRGGNTGELFF
TGCAGCGTTGAAAGTTCGCGGGGGGGGAACACCGGGGAGCTGTTTTTT
>TRBV11-3|TRBJ2-2|TRBD1|.
CASSRLGTAGELFF
TGTGCCAGCAGCCGCCTTGGGACAGCCGGGGAGCTGTTTTTT
>TRBV4-2|TRBJ2-7|.|.
CASSQDLRSEQYF
TGTGCCAGCAGCCAAGATTTGCGGTCCGAGCAGTACTTC
>TRBV4-1|TRBJ2-2|TRBD2|.
CASSQERSGVNTGELFF
TGCGCCAGCAGCCAAGAGCGGAGCGGGGTTAACACCGGGGAGCTGTTTTTT
>TRBV5-1|TRBJ2-7|TRBD2|.
CASNEGSGGTYEQYF
TGCGCCAGCAACGAAGGTAGCGGGGGAACCTACGAGCAGTACTTC
>TRBV5-1|TRBJ1-5|TRBD1|.
CASSFGGQGTNQPQHF
TGCGCCAGCAGCTTTGGCGGACAGGGTACCAATCAGCCCCAGCATTTT
>TRBV5-5|TRBJ1-1|TRBD1|.
CASSLEGGGMGAFF
TGTGCCAGCAGCTTGGAAGGGGGCGGAATGGGCGCTTTCTTT